The 6 T cell receptor beta chains presented below share a single source sample, sequenced in a study of CD8+CD57+ T cells in acquired aplastic anemia. CDR3 and TCR beta VDJ profiling relied on genomic DNA as the template. Using its own MiXCR run on the reads, TCRdb lists one record per CDR3 protein. The repertoire holds 250,000 to 300,000 distinct CDR3 sequences, with roughly 61% as singletons. Patients picked for sequencing had shown CD8+CD57+ cell expansion detected by flow cytometry. The specimen was sorted CD4+, CD8+, or CD8+CD57+ T cells (not recorded which) from PBMCs. These receptors came from a human donor with aplastic anemia.

The J gene is TRBJ1-5, the V gene TRBV7-6, with 8 positions matching TRBD1. The CDR3 covers 16 residues. Germline V gene data show CDR1 as SGHVS and CDR2 as FNYEAQ. The J segment lost 4 bases and the V segment lost 1 base, leaving 6 bases of the junction unmatched. CDR3 residues: CASSLVAGGRNQPQHF. CDR3 bases: TGTGCCAGCAGCTTAGTGGCAGGGGGCCGAAATCAGCCCCAGCATTTT. Looking up the rest from reference TRBV7-6 and TRBJ1-5 gives the full variable domain: GAGVSQSPRYKVTKRGQDVALRCDPISGHVSLYWYRQALGQGPEFLTYFNYEAQQDKSGLPNDRFSAERPEGSISTLTIQRTEQRDSAMYRCASSLVAGGRNQPQHFGDGTRLSIL.

This clonotype was counted between two and nine times. This sequence joins TRBV12-3 or TRBV12-4 and TRBJ1-1, with 8 bases that match TRBD1. After removal of 6 bases from V and 7 bases from J, the junction contained 10 bases not matched to a gene. This CDR3 has 14 residues. The CDR3 sequence: CASSLHYRGIEAFF. CDR3 bases: TGTGCCAGCAGCCTTCACTACAGGGGGATTGAAGCTTTCTTT.

This clonotype was detected only once. The gene calls are TRBV7-9 and TRBJ2-7, with no clear D. The germline CDR1 and CDR2 sequences are SEHNR and FQNEAQ (reference sequence). The CDR3 length is 13 residues. V was cut by 8 bases and J by 2 bases, with 13 bases left in between. The CDR3 here is CASGKDGPYEQYF. As DNA, the CDR3 is TGTGCCAGCGGGAAGGACGGACCCTACGAGCAGTACTTC.

This clonotype was recorded many times. The V call is TRBV19, the J call TRBJ1-2; 11 bases are shared with TRBD1. The CDR3 has 14 amino acids. The germline V gene encodes CDR1 LNHDA and CDR2 SQIVND (reference sequence). J gave up 4 bases and V 5 bases, and 3 bases lay outside the gene matches. CDR3 DNA sequence: TGTGCCAGTAGTGGGGACAGGGGGACCTATGGCTACACCTTC. Translated: CASSGDRGTYGYTF.

This clonotype was seen ten or more times. V is TRBV5-1 and J is TRBJ2-5, with D perhaps matching TRBD2 (7 bases). The V gene lost 1 base and the J gene lost 4 bases, with 11 bases spanning the gap. The CDR3 is 14 residues long. Germline V gene sequence: CDR1 SGHRS, CDR2 YFSETQ. The CDR3 DNA is TGCGCCAGCAGCTTGCAAGGGGGGGTAGAGACCCAGTACTTC. It is translated as CASSLQGGVETQYF.

This clonotype was counted only a few times. The rearrangement links TRBV5-4 to TRBJ1-1; D unresolved. CDR3 size: 13 residues. Looked up from germline, CDR1 is SGHNT and CDR2 is YYREEE (reference sequence). With 4 bases removed from V and 0 bases from J, the gap between germline ends came to 7 bases. The CDR3 bases are TGTGCCAGCAGCCTTAAAATGAACACTGAAGCTTTCTTT. Residues: CASSLKMNTEAFF.